These 6 T cell receptor beta chains were all obtained from the same sample, sequenced in a study of shared clonotypes between healthy human individuals. This table comes from immunoSEQ multiplex PCR, and its TCRdb copy is limited to in-frame clones, with some not included. The table records around 2,000,000 clones, just under 95% of them present only once. CD45RO-negative CD8 cells positively selected for CCR7 made up the naive population, which excluded terminally differentiated effector memory CD45RA+ cells. Material: naive CD8+ T cells sorted from blood. These receptors came from a man in his late teens or twenties in good health.

This clone has a handful of counts. This chain links TRBV30 with TRBJ2-7; TRBD2 aligns across 11 bases. The CDR3 covers 14 residues. Germline loops: CDR1 GTSNPN, CDR2 SVGIG (reference sequence). With 0 bases clipped from V and 5 bases from J, the junction kept 3 bases outside the gene matches. DNA of the CDR3: TGTGCCTGGAGTGTACTAGCGGGAGCGGACGAGCAGTACTTC. Its protein product is CAWSVLAGADEQYF. The whole variable domain, remainder taken from reference TRBV30 and TRBJ2-7, is SQTIHQWPATLVQPVGSPLSLECTVEGTSNPNLYWYRQAAGRGLQLLFYSVGIGQISSEVPQNLSASRPQDRQFILSSKKLLLSDSGFYLCAWSVLAGADEQYFGPGTRLTVT.

A remark on this clone: In the same sample, other DNA sequences code for this CDR3. The rearrangement links TRBV28 to TRBJ1-1, with 7 bases fitting TRBD1. V gave up 6 bases and J gave up 4 bases; unmatched junction bases: 5. The CDR3 contains 13 residues. From germline, CDR1 is MDHEN and CDR2 SYDVKM. The CDR3 DNA sequence: TGTGCCAGCAGCTACAGGGGTGGCACTGAAGCTTTCTTT. Translation gives CASSYRGGTEAFF.

The J gene is TRBJ1-5, the V gene TRBV6-6, with D perhaps TRBD1 (6 bases). This CDR3 has 14 residues. Deletions cut 7 bases from V and 1 base from J, with 11 bases between. Germline assignment: CDR1 MNHNY and CDR2 SVGAGI (reference sequence). CDR3 protein: CASIGQRSNQPQHF. The CDR3 DNA reads as TGTGCCAGCATAGGACAGAGAAGCAATCAGCCCCAGCATTTT.

The chain has TRBV11-2 and TRBJ2-7; D call uncertain. The CDR3 loop spans 15 amino acids. Trimming removed 0 bases from V and 0 bases from J, with 9 bases in between. Germline assignment: CDR1 SGHAT and CDR2 FQNNGV. The CDR3 protein is CASSLEARSSYEQYF. The CDR3 DNA reads as TGTGCCAGCAGCTTAGAGGCGCGATCCTCCTACGAGCAGTACTTC. Filled out from reference TRBV11-2 and TRBJ2-7, the complete variable domain reads EAGVAQSPRYKIIEKRQSVAFWCNPISGHATLYWYQQILGQGPKLLIQFQNNGVVDDSQLPKDRFSAERLKGVDSTLKIQPAKLEDSAVYLCASSLEARSSYEQYFGPGTRLTVT.

About this clone itself: This same CDR3 is encoded by further DNA sequences in the sample. The V gene is TRBV5-1, the J gene TRBJ2-7, with TRBD1 matching over 10 bases. V was pared by 4 bases and J by 2 bases, with 3 bases of the junction left unmatched. CDR1 is SGHRS, CDR2 YFSETQ, per germline. This CDR3 is 14 amino acids long. CDR3: CASSPDRGPYEQYF. Here the CDR3 DNA reads TGCGCCAGCAGCCCAGACAGGGGGCCCTACGAGCAGTACTTC.

The chain carries TRBV9 and TRBJ2-2, with D possibly being TRBD1 (6 bases). Looked up from germline, CDR1 is SGDLS and CDR2 is YYNGEE. This CDR3 region has 15 residues. V lost 3 bases to trimming and J lost 4 bases, with 13 bases between them. The CDR3 DNA reads TGTGCCAGCAGCGCGTACTCAGGGGCCACCGGGGAGCTGTTTTTT. Translation gives CASSAYSGATGELFF.